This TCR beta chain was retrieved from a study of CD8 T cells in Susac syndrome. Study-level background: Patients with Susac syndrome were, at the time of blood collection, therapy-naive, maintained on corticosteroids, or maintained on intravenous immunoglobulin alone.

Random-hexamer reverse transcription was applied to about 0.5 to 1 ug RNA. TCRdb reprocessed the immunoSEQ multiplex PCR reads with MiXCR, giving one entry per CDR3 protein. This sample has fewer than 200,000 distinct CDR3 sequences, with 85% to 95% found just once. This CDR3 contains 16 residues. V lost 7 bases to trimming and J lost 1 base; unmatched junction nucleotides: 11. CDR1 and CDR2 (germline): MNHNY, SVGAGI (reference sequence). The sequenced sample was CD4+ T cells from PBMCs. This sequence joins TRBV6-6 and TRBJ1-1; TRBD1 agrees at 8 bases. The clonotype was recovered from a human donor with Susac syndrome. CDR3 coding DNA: TGTGCCAGCATAACACAGGGGGTAGTGAGGAACACTGAAGCTTTCTTT. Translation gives CASITQGVVRNTEAFF.